The 4 T cell receptor beta chains below come from one sample, sequenced in a study of metastatic and nonmetastatic thyroid tumors. Every patient underwent thyroid surgery untreated. TCRdb re-analyzed the PCR reads using MiXCR. Here the sample spans about 20,000 clones, under 30% being singletons. Sequences were obtained from tumor tissue. These receptors were obtained from a male donor with papillary thyroid cancer or a benign thyroid nodule (not recorded which). Some clones in this sample may be carry-over from other donors' samples.

There are many counts of this clone. V usage is TRBV7-9 and J usage is TRBJ1-5; no clear D. This CDR3 region has 12 residues. V gave up 4 bases and J gave up 5 bases, with 6 bases separating them. Germline V gene lookup returns CDR1 SEHNR and CDR2 FQNEAQ (reference sequence). The chain's CDR3 is CASSSFDQPQHF. CDR3 coding DNA: TGTGCCAGCAGCTCATTCGATCAGCCCCAGCATTTT.

V usage is TRBV11-3 and J usage is TRBJ2-2; TRBD1 aligns across 8 bases. CDR3 size: 14 residues. Germline V gene sequence: CDR1 SGHNT, CDR2 YENEEA. With V trimmed by 5 bases and J by 7 bases, 6 bases remained unmatched. Written as DNA, the CDR3 is TGTGCCAGCAGCCCCAGGGGGCGCAACGGGGAGCTGTTTTTT. Its protein product is CASSPRGRNGELFF.

This clone is large. This chain links TRBV5-1 with TRBJ2-7; no clear D gene. The ends were cut back, 4 bases at V and 3 bases at J, with 14 bases in the middle. This CDR3 spans 14 amino acids. Per germline, CDR1 SGHRS and CDR2 YFSETQ. The CDR3 loop reads CASSPQPPGYEQYF. CDR3 DNA sequence: TGCGCCAGCAGCCCACAGCCCCCTGGCTACGAGCAGTACTTC.

The rearrangement links TRBV7-2 to TRBJ1-5; D ambiguous. Germline V lookup: CDR1 SGHTA, CDR2 FQGNSA. V dropped 2 bases and J dropped 6 bases, with 5 bases sitting between them. This CDR3 is built from 12 residues. This CDR3 reads CASSLTGQPQHF. The CDR3 DNA reads as TGTGCCAGCAGCTTAACGGGTCAGCCCCAGCATTTT.